This record covers a single T cell receptor (beta chain). Its antigen remains unidentified. Clinicians made diagnoses from clinical symptoms, serum thyroxine, TRAb, thyroid ultrasound and orbital computed tomography. The V gene lost 3 bases and the J gene lost 6 bases, with 12 bases spanning the gap. The CDR3 totals 13 residues. CDR1 and CDR2 (germline): DFQATT, SNEGSKA (reference sequence). The data were obtained in a study of Graves' ophthalmopathy and Graves' hyperthyroidism. Study-wide background: There was a collection of peripheral blood at initial diagnosis, before any treatment.

RNA transcripts were the source from which TCR beta CDR3 regions were amplified. First-round RT-PCR used HTBI primers; second-round multiplex PCR followed. TCRdb processed the multiplex PCR reads anew with MiXCR; each CDR3 protein has one entry. The sample has 650,000 to 900,000 distinct CDR3 sequences; 35% to 50% are singletons. Study findings and constraints: For predicting ophthalmopathy progression, the model had about 66% sensitivity and approximately 72% specificity. Blood was where most expanded thyroid clonotypes above 0.001 frequency also turned up.

This chain links TRBV20-1 with TRBJ1-5, with D unclear. Specimen: peripheral blood. This sequence originates from an adult man with Graves' ophthalmopathy. The CDR3 sequence: CSASYGVSQPQHF. In DNA form, the CDR3 reads TGCAGTGCTAGTTACGGGGTCTCTCAGCCCCAGCATTTT.